This note documents a single T cell receptor (beta chain) sequence. The germline gives CDR1 GTSNPN, CDR2 SVGIG (reference sequence). The CDR3 spans 16 residues. Trimming left V 3 bases short and J 0 bases short, with 14 bases between. The data are from a study of blood T cell repertoires in COVID-19. Study as a whole: COVID-19 samples collected from the United States, Italy and Spain covered acute and convalescent phases. The analysed material was cDNA or gDNA that came from T cells, B-cell-depleted T cells, or PBMCs.

Per the study methods: The assay estimated nucleated cells by amplifying reference gene primers. The data were produced by immunoSEQ multiplex PCR, yet TCRdb's version contains in-frame clones alone and is incomplete. Clone size and the V and J calls come from that table; the DNA yielded D and trimming. The data contain 35,000 to 50,000 clones, around 88% of them singletons. The sample comprised peripheral blood. The TCR sequence derives from a human donor in a cohort sampled during active COVID-19. The genes are TRBV30 and TRBJ2-2; perhaps TRBD2 as D (5 bases). This CDR3 is CAWRSFTSANTGELFF. The CDR3 nucleotides are TGTGCCTGGAGATCCTTTACTAGTGCGAACACCGGGGAGCTGTTTTTT.